The rows below give T cell receptor beta chains drawn from one sample of a study of blood T cell repertoires in COVID-19. Method: immunoSEQ multiplex PCR; TCRdb's copy keeps in-frame clones and lacks some. The sample includes 25,000 to 30,000 clones, 85% seen only once; the top ten take under 30%. The sequenced material came from peripheral blood. Receptors originate from a human donor in a cohort sampled during active COVID-19. Each CDR3 is given with its conserved first and last residue. The D gene is left open where the match is weak. Not all rows give a size; the values are once, few, many and, for expanded clones, a class.

D	V	size	J	CDR3	DNA
NA	TRBV4-3	NA	TRBJ1-3	CASSQTENSGNTIYF	TGCGCCAGCAGCCAAACGGAGAACTCTGGAAACACCATATATTTT
TRBD1	TRBV11-2	NA	TRBJ1-6	CASSFSTGNNSPLHF	TGTGCCAGCAGCTTCTCGACAGGGAACAATTCACCCCTCCACTTT
TRBD1	TRBV5-6	few	TRBJ1-5	CASSLRDRDDQPQHF	TGTGCCAGCAGCCTCCGGGACAGGGATGATCAGCCCCAGCATTTT
NA	TRBV6-1	NA	TRBJ1-5	CASSDRSNQPQHF	TGTGCCAGCAGTGATCGGAGCAATCAGCCCCAGCATTTT
NA	TRBV3-1/TRBV3-2	NA	TRBJ1-2	CASSREGGFGYTF	TGTGCCAGCAGCCGCGAAGGAGGGTTTGGCTACACCTTC
NA	TRBV29-1	NA	TRBJ1-1	CSVELSGANAFF	TGCAGCGTTGAGTTAAGTGGGGCTAACGCTTTCTTT
NA	TRBV7-9	NA	TRBJ1-1	CASSLEVPGNAFF	TGTGCCAGCAGCTTAGAGGTCCCAGGGAACGCTTTCTTT
NA	TRBV14	NA	TRBJ1-2	CASSLAWTYGYTF	TGTGCCAGCAGCCTGGCCTGGACTTATGGCTACACCTTC
TRBD2	TRBV5-1	NA	TRBJ2-5	CASSIGLAGGQETQYF	TGCGCCAGCAGCATCGGACTAGCGGGGGGCCAAGAGACCCAGTACTTC
TRBD2	TRBV18	NA	TRBJ2-5	CASSRSGGEETQYF	TGTGCCAGCTCACGTAGCGGGGGAGAAGAGACCCAGTACTTC
TRBD1	TRBV11-3	NA	TRBJ2-7	CASSLIRGRVNEQYF	TGTGCCAGCAGCTTAATCAGGGGGCGCGTCAACGAGCAGTACTTC
TRBD1	TRBV7-9	NA	TRBJ1-2	CASSTGALEGGYTF	TGTGCCAGCAGCACAGGGGCTCTAGAGGGAGGCTACACCTTC
NA	TRBV21-1	NA	TRBJ2-7	CASSSPPPSRVAHEQYF	TGTGCCAGCAGCTCCCCCCCTCCCTCGCGGGTAGCGCACGAGCAGTACTTC
TRBD1	TRBV7-2	NA	TRBJ1-2	CASARDRDYGYTF	TGTGCCAGCGCCCGGGACAGGGACTATGGCTACACCTTC
NA	TRBV7-2	NA	TRBJ1-1	CASSFEARAGGEAFF	TGTGCCAGCAGCTTTGAAGCTAGAGCGGGCGGTGAAGCTTTCTTT
NA	TRBV3-1/TRBV3-2	NA	TRBJ2-1	CASSQAGNYNEQFF	TGTGCCAGCAGCCAAGCGGGGAACTACAATGAGCAGTTCTTC
NA	TRBV28	NA	TRBJ1-1	CASTHGDLTEAFF	TGTGCCAGCACCCACGGTGATTTAACTGAAGCTTTCTTT
TRBD1	TRBV14	NA	TRBJ1-1	CASSQGKWTGEEYTEAFF	TGTGCCAGCAGCCAAGGAAAGTGGACAGGGGAGGAGTACACTGAAGCTTTCTTT
NA	TRBV4-3	NA	TRBJ1-4	CASSQDLAVQDLNEKLFF	TGCGCCAGCAGCCAAGATCTAGCGGTACAGGACCTTAATGAAAAACTGTTTTTT
TRBD1	TRBV18	few	TRBJ2-7	CASSPRGQAYEQYF	TGTGCCAGCTCGCCCCGAGGACAGGCCTACGAGCAGTACTTC
TRBD1	TRBV4-3	NA	TRBJ1-2	CASSQEEGTGANYGYTF	TGCGCCAGCAGCCAAGAGGAAGGGACAGGAGCTAACTATGGCTACACCTTC
TRBD2	TRBV9	NA	TRBJ2-1	CASSVESSGAYEQFF	TGTGCCAGCAGCGTAGAGTCTAGCGGGGCATATGAGCAGTTCTTC
NA	TRBV19	few	TRBJ1-1	CASSITTGNTEAFF	TGTGCCAGTAGTATTACGACAGGGAACACTGAAGCTTTCTTT
TRBD2	TRBV29-1	NA	TRBJ2-7	CSVEGGGYEQYF	TGCAGCGTTGAGGGGGGGGGCTACGAGCAGTACTTC
NA	TRBV30	NA	TRBJ1-2	CAWSPGSFTNYGYTF	TGTGCCTGGAGCCCCGGGTCATTTACTAACTATGGCTACACCTTC
TRBD2	TRBV9	NA	TRBJ2-3	CASSVELAGGADTQYF	TGTGCCAGCAGCGTAGAACTAGCGGGGGGAGCAGATACGCAGTATTTT
TRBD1	TRBV6-2/TRBV6-3	NA	TRBJ1-6	CASSRIGQGRRSPLHF	TGTGCCAGCAGTCGAATAGGACAGGGAAGGAGATCACCCCTCCACTTT
NA	TRBV9	NA	TRBJ1-2	CASSVALQLAGEGYTF	TGTGCCAGCAGCGTAGCTTTACAGCTCGCGGGAGAGGGCTACACCTTC
TRBD1	TRBV5-1	NA	TRBJ2-7	CASSIGTATYEQYF	TGCGCCAGCAGCATCGGGACAGCTACCTACGAGCAGTACTTC
NA	TRBV11-2	NA	TRBJ1-2	CASSQALPSNYGYTF	TGTGCCAGCAGCCAAGCCTTACCATCTAACTATGGCTACACCTTC
NA	TRBV7-8	NA	TRBJ2-7	CASSLTSLVYEQYF	TGTGCCAGCAGCTTGACATCCTTAGTTTACGAGCAGTACTTC
TRBD1	TRBV5-1	once	TRBJ2-7	CASSSGQSENEQYF	TGCGCCAGCAGCTCGGGACAGTCCGAGAACGAGCAGTACTTC
TRBD1	TRBV11-2	NA	TRBJ1-6	CASSATGVNSPLHF	TGTGCCAGCAGCGCGACAGGGGTCAATTCACCCCTCCACTTT
NA	TRBV6-6	NA	TRBJ1-4	CASSYSGRRGEKLFF	TGTGCCAGCAGTTACTCGGGTAGAAGGGGTGAAAAACTGTTTTTT
NA	TRBV30	once	TRBJ2-7	CAWSVTASSYEQYF	TGTGCCTGGAGTGTGACAGCAAGCTCCTACGAGCAGTACTTC
TRBD2	TRBV6-4	few	TRBJ2-3	CASSDTGTSGTDTQYF	TGTGCCAGCAGTGACACGGGGACTAGCGGCACAGATACGCAGTATTTT
TRBD2	TRBV5-8	NA	TRBJ2-3	CASGAGASGGNTDTQYF	TGTGCCAGCGGCGCGGGGGCTAGCGGGGGTAACACAGATACGCAGTATTTT
TRBD1	TRBV6-5	NA	TRBJ2-7	CASRSGTGIEQYF	TGTGCCAGCAGATCCGGGACAGGGATCGAGCAGTACTTC
NA	TRBV27	NA	TRBJ1-6	CASSLPPRPIGSPLHF	TGTGCCAGCAGTCTCCCCCCCAGGCCAATTGGATCACCCCTCCACTTT
NA	TRBV6-5	NA	TRBJ1-4	CASSGAGVEKLFF	TGTGCCAGCAGCGGGGCAGGGGTTGAAAAACTGTTTTTT
TRBD1	TRBV28	NA	TRBJ1-6	CASRRQGSSPPLHF	TGTGCCAGCAGGCGACAGGGTTCCTCTCCTCCCCTCCACTTT
TRBD1	TRBV12-3/TRBV12-4	NA	TRBJ1-2	CASNRQGLYGYTF	TGTGCCAGCAATCGACAGGGTTTATATGGCTACACCTTC
TRBD2	TRBV28	NA	TRBJ2-3	CASSLRTSGTDTQYF	TGTGCCAGCAGTTTGAGGACTAGCGGGACAGATACGCAGTATTTT
NA	TRBV7-9	NA	TRBJ2-3	CASSLINLGEDTQYF	TGTGCCAGCAGCTTAATCAACCTCGGGGAAGATACGCAGTATTTT